This T cell receptor beta chain was captured by sequencing in a study of cytomegalovirus exposure and HLA in healthy donors. This PCR relied on a set of 60 Vbeta primers and 13 Jbeta primers. Using immunoSEQ multiplex PCR, the repertoire was profiled, and TCRdb retains in-frame clones only, with some absent. This sample has about 120,000 clones; approximately 65% occur once, and the top ten carry approximately 1.4%. Trimming took off 3 bases at V and 5 bases at J, with 16 bases between the two ends. Germline V gene data show CDR1 as MNHNY and CDR2 as SVGAGI (reference sequence). The CDR3 spans 15 residues. As for this clone: Its antigen is not identified.

Findings of the study overall: As a later analysis showed, a missense DCLRE1C variant was linked to trimming of TCR beta V- and J-genes.

V gene TRBV6-6 combines with J gene TRBJ1-1, with D possibly matching TRBD1 (6 bases). This clonotype was obtained from a man between 18 and 29 years old in good health and CMV-seronegative. Sequencing was performed on PBMCs. The chain's CDR3 is CASSYTGFGVTEAFF. The CDR3 DNA reads TGTGCCAGCAGTTATACAGGGTTCGGGGTGACTGAAGCTTTCTTT.